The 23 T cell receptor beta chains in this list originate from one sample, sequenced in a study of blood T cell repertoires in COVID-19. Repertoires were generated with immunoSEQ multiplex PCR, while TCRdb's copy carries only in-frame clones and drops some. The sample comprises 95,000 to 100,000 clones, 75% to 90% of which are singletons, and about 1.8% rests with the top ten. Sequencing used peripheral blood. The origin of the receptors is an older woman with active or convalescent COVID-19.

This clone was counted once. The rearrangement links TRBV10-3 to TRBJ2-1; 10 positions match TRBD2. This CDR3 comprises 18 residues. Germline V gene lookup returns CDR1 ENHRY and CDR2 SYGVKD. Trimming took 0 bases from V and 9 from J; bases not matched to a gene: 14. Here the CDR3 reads CAISESQRGGRGSPEQFF. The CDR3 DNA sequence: TGTGCCATCAGTGAGTCACAGCGGGGGGGCCGCGGATCCCCTGAGCAGTTCTTC.

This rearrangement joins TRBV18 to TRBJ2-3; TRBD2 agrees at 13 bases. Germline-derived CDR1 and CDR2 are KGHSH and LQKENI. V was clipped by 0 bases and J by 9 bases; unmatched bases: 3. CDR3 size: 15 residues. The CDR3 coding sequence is TGTGCCAGCTCACCACCACTAGCGGGAGGGAACACGCAGTATTTT. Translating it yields CASSPPLAGGNTQYF.

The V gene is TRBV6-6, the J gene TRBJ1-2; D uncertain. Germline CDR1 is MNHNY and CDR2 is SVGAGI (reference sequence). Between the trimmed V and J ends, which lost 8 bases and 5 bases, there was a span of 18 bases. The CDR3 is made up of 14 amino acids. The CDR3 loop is CASVRGDKQYGYTF. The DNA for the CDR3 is TGTGCCAGCGTGCGGGGTGATAAGCAGTATGGCTACACCTTC.

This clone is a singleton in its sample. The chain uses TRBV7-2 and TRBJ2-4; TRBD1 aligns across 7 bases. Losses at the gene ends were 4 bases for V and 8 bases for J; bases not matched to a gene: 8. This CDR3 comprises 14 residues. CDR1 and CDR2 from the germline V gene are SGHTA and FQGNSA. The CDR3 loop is CASSSSQGYYIQYF. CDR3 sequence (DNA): TGTGCCAGCAGCTCTTCACAGGGGTACTACATTCAGTACTTC.

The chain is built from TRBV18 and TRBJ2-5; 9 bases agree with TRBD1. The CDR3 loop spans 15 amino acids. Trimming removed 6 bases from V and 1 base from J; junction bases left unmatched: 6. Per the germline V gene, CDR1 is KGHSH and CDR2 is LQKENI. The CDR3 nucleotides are TGTGCCAGCTCTCCCGGACAGGGGTTCCAAGAGACCCAGTACTTC. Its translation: CASSPGQGFQETQYF. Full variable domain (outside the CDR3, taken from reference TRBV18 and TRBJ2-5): NAGVMQNPRHLVRRRGQEARLRCSPMKGHSHVYWYRQLPEEGLKFMVYLQKENIIDESGMPKERFSAEFPKEGPSILRIQQVVRGDSAAYFCASSPGQGFQETQYFGPGTRLLVL.

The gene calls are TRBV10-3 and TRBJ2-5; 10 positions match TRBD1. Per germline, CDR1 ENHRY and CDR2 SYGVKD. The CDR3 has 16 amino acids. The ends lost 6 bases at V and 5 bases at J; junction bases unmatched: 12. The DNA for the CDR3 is TGTGCCATCAGCCCAGGAAGGACAGGGGGAGAGGAGACCCAGTACTTC. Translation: CAISPGRTGGEETQYF.

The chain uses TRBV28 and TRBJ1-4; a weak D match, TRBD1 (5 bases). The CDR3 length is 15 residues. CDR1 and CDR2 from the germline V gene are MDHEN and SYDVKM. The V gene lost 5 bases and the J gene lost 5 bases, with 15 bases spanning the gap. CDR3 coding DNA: TGTGCCAGCAGTGCGGGGACGGTCCAAAATGAAAAACTGTTTTTT. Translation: CASSAGTVQNEKLFF. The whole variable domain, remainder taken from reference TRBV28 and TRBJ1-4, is DVKVTQSSRYLVKRTGEKVFLECVQDMDHENMFWYRQDPGLGLRLIYFSYDVKMKEKGDIPEGYSVSREKKERFSLILESASTNQTSMYLCASSAGTVQNEKLFFGSGTQLSVL.

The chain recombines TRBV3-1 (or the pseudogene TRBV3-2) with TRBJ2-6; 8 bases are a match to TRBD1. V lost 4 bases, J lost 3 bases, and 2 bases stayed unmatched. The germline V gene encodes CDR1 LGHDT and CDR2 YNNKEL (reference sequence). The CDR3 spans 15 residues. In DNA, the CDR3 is TGTGCCAGCAGCCGTACAGGGGGTGGGGCCAACGTCCTGACTTTC. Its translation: CASSRTGGGANVLTF.

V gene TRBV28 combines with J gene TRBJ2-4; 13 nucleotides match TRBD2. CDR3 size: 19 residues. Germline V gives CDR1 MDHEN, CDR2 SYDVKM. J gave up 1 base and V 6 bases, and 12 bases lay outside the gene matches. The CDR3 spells CASSPLAGGQRAAKNIQYF. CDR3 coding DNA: TGTGCCAGCAGCCCACTAGCGGGGGGGCAGCGGGCGGCCAAAAACATTCAGTACTTC.

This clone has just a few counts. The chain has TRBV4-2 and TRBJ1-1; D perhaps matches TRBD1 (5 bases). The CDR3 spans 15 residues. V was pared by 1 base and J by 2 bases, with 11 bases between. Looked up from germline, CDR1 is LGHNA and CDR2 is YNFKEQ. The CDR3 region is CASSQGVRANTEAFF. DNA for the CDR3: TGTGCCAGCAGCCAAGGAGTCAGGGCCAACACTGAAGCTTTCTTT.

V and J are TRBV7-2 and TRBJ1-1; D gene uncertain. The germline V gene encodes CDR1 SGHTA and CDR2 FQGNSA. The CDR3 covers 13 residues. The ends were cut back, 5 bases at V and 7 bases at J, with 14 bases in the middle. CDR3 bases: TGTGCCAGCAGCCAGGACGGGAAGGGTGAAGCTTTCTTT. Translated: CASSQDGKGEAFF.

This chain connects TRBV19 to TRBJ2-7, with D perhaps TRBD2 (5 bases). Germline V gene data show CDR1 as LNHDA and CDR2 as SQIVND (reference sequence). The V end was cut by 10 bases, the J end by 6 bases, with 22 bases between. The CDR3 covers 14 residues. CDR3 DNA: TGTGCCACCCGAGAGGACTCCTCTTCCCGCGAGCAGTACTTC. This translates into CATREDSSSREQYF.

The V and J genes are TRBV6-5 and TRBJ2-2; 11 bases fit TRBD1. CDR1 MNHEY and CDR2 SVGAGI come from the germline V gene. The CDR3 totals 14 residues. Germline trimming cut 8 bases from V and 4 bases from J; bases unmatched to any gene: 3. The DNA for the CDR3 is TGTGCCAGCCGGACAGGGGGCCGCACCGGGGAGCTGTTTTTT. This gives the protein CASRTGGRTGELFF.

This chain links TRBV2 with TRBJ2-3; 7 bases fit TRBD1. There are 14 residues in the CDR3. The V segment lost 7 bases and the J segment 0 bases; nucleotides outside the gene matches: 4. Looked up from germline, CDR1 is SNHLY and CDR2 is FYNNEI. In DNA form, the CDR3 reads TGTGCCAGCACTAAGACAGGGAGCACAGATACGCAGTATTTT. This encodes CASTKTGSTDTQYF.

The CDR3 DNA is TGTGCCAGCTCACCACTTCCGGGACAGGGGAAGGTAGACACTGAAGCTTTCTTT. It yields the protein CASSPLPGQGKVDTEAFF. This chain joins TRBV18 and TRBJ1-1, with TRBD1 identical over 10 bases. Germline CDR1 is KGHSH and CDR2 is LQKENI. This CDR3 comprises 18 residues. With V trimmed by 1 base and J by 3 bases, 11 bases remained unmatched. The entire variable domain, with the rest obtained from reference TRBV18 and TRBJ1-1, is as follows: NAGVMQNPRHLVRRRGQEARLRCSPMKGHSHVYWYRQLPEEGLKFMVYLQKENIIDESGMPKERFSAEFPKEGPSILRIQQVVRGDSAAYFCASSPLPGQGKVDTEAFFGQGTRLTVV.

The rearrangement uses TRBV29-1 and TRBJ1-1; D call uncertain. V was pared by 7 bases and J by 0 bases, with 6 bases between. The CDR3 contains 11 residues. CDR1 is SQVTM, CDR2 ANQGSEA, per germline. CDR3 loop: CSASMNTEAFF. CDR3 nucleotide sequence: TGCAGCGCAAGCATGAACACTGAAGCTTTCTTT. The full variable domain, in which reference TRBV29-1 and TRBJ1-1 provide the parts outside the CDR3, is SAVISQKPSRDICQRGTSLTIQCQVDSQVTMMFWYRQQPGQSLTLIATANQGSEATYESGFVIDKFPISRPNLTFSTLTVSNMSPEDSSIYLCSASMNTEAFFGQGTRLTVV.

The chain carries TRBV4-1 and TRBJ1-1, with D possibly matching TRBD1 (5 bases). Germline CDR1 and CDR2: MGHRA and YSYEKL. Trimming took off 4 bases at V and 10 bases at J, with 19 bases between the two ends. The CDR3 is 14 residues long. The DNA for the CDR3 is TGCGCCAGCAGCCCGTCCAGGGAATCGTCGGTAGCTTTCTTT. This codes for CASSPSRESSVAFF.

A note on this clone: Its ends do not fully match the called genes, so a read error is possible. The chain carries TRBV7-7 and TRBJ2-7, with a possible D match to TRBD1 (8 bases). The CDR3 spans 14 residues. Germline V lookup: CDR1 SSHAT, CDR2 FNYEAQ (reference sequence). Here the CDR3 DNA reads TGTGCTAGCAGCTTAACACAGGGGGGGAGCGAGCAGTACTTC. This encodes CASSLTQGGSEQYF.

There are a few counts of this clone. The CDR3 protein is CASTGQSNQPQHF. The CDR3 nucleotides are TGTGCCAGCACGGGACAGAGCAATCAGCCCCAGCATTTT. The chain uses TRBV2 and TRBJ1-5, with 7 bases fitting TRBD1. The ends lost 7 bases at V and 1 base at J; junction bases unmatched: 1. Germline CDR1 reads SNHLY; CDR2 reads FYNNEI. CDR3 length: 13 amino acids.

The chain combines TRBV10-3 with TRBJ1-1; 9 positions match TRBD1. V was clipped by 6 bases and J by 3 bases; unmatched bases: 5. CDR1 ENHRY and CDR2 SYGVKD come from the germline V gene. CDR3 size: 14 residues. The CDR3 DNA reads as TGTGCCATCAGAGGGACAGGGATGGACACTGAAGCTTTCTTT. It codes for CAIRGTGMDTEAFF.

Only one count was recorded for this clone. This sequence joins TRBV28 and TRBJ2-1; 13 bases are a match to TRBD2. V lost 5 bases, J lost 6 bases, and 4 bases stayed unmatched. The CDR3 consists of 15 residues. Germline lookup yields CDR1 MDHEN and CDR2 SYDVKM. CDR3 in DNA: TGTGCCAGCAGTGCGGGACTAGCGGGACCCAATGAGCAGTTCTTC. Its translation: CASSAGLAGPNEQFF.

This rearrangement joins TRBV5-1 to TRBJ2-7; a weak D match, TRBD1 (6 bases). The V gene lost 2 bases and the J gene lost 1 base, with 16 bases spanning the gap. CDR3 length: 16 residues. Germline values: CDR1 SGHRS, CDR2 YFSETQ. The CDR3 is CASSLSTGTMSYEQYF. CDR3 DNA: TGCGCCAGCAGCTTAAGTACCGGGACAATGTCCTACGAGCAGTACTTC.

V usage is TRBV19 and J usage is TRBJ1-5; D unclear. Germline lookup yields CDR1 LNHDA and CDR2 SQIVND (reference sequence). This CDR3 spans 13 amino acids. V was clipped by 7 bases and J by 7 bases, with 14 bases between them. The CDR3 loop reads CASTIREGQPQHF. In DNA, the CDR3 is TGTGCCAGTACCATACGGGAAGGGCAGCCCCAGCATTTT.